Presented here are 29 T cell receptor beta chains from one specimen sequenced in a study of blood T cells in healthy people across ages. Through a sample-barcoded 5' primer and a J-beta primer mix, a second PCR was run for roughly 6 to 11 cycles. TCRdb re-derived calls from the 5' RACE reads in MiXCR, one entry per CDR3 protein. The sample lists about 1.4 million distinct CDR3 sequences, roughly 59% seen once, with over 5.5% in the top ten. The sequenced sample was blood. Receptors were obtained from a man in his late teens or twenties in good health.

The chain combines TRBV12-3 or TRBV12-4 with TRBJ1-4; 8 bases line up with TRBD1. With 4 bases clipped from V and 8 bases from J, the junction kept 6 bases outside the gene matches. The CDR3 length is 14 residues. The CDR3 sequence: CASSSRQGFEKLFF. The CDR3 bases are TGTGCCAGCAGTTCCCGACAGGGGTTCGAAAAACTGTTTTTT.

The CDR3 region has the DNA TGTGCCAGCAGCCTCATCACCGAGGGTTCCAATCAGCCCCAGCATTTT. It translates to CASSLITEGSNQPQHF. The chain uses TRBV4-2 and TRBJ1-5; D remains ambiguous. The CDR3 is 16 residues long. V lost 4 bases and J lost 3, with 16 bases in between. The germline gives CDR1 LGHNA, CDR2 YNFKEQ.

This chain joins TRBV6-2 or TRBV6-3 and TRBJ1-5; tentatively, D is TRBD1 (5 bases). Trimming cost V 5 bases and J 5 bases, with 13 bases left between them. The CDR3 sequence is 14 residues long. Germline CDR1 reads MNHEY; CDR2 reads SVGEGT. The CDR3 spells CASSPQEFYQPQHF. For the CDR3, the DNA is TGTGCCAGCAGTCCACAGGAGTTCTATCAGCCCCAGCATTTT.

The CDR3 protein is CSAPHLAGLTEQYF. As DNA, the CDR3 is TGCAGTGCTCCCCATTTAGCGGGATTAACCGAGCAGTACTTC. The chain is built from TRBV20-1 and TRBJ2-5, with TRBD2 identical over 8 bases. The DNA end favors TRBJ2-7, so the J call may be wrong. Germline V CDR1 and CDR2: DFQATT, SNEGSKA (reference sequence). This CDR3 is built from 14 residues.

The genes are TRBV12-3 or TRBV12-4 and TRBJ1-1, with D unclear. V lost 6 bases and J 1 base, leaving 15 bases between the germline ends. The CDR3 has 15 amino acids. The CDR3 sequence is CASSDRTEKNTEAFF. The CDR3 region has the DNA TGTGCCAGCAGCGATCGGACGGAGAAGAACACTGAAGCTTTCTTT.

This CDR3 reads CASSLTPGQANTGELFF. The CDR3 bases are TGTGCCAGCAGCTTAACCCCCGGACAGGCGAACACCGGGGAGCTGTTTTTT. The V and J genes are TRBV7-8 and TRBJ2-2; 7 nucleotides line up with TRBD1. The J segment lost 0 bases and the V segment lost 2 bases, leaving 6 bases of the junction unmatched. The CDR3 length is 17 residues. The germline CDR1 and CDR2 sequences are SGHVS and FQNEAQ.

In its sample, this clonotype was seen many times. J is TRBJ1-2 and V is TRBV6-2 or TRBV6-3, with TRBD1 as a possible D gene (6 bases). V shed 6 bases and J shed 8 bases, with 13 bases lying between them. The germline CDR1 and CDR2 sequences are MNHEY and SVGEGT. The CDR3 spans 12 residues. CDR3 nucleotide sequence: TGTGCCAGCAGCCCACAGGGTGAAGGCTACACCTTC. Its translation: CASSPQGEGYTF.

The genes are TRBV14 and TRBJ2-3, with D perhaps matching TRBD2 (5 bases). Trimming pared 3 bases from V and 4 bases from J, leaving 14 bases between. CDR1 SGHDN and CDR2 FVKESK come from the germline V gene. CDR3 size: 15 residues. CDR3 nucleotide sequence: TGTGCCAGCAGCCAGCGCCGGGGTCCCTCAGATACGCAGTATTTT. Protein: CASSQRRGPSDTQYF.

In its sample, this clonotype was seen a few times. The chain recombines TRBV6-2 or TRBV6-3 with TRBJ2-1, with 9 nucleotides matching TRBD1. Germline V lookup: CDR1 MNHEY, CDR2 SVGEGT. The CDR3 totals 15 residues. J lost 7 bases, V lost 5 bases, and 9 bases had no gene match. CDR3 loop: CASSHRDRDRNEQFF. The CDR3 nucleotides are TGTGCCAGCAGTCACCGGGACAGGGATCGTAATGAGCAGTTCTTC.

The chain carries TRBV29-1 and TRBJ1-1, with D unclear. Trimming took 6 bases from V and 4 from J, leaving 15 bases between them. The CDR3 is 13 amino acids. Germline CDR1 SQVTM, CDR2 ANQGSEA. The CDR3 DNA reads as TGCAGCGTCGAAACGGGGATGGGCACTGAAGCTTTCTTT. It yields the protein CSVETGMGTEAFF.

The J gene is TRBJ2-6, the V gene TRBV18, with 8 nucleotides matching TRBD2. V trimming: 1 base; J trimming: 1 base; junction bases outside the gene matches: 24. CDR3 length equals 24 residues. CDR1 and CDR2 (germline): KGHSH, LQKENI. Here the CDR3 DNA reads TGTGCCAGCTCACCACAACCAGGGTGGGAACTAGCGGAGATAATCCTGTCTGGGGCCAACGTCCTGACTTTC. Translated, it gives CASSPQPGWELAEIILSGANVLTF. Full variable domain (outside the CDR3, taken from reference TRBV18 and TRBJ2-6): NAGVMQNPRHLVRRRGQEARLRCSPMKGHSHVYWYRQLPEEGLKFMVYLQKENIIDESGMPKERFSAEFPKEGPSILRIQQVVRGDSAAYFCASSPQPGWELAEIILSGANVLTFGAGSRLTVL.

CDR3 in DNA: TGCAGAGCGGGACAGGAAAACACCTACGAGCAGTACTTC. This codes for CRAGQENTYEQYF. V is TRBV20-1 and J is TRBJ2-4, with D tentatively TRBD1 (8 bases). The DNA end is more similar to TRBJ2-7, so the J call may be wrong. CDR1 is DFQATT and CDR2 is SNEGSKA in the germline V gene (reference sequence). The CDR3 loop spans 13 amino acids.

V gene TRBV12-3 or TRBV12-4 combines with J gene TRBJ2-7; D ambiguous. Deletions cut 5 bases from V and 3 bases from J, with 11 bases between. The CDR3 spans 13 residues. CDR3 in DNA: TGTGCCAGCAGTAGGGCAGAACGCTACGAGCAGTACTTC. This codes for CASSRAERYEQYF.

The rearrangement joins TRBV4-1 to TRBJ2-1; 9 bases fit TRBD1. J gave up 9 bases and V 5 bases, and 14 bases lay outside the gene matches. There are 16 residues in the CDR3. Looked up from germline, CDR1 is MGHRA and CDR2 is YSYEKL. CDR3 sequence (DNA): TGCGCCAGCAGCAACTGGCCGGGACAGGGAGAAATTGAGCAGTTCTTC. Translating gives CASSNWPGQGEIEQFF.

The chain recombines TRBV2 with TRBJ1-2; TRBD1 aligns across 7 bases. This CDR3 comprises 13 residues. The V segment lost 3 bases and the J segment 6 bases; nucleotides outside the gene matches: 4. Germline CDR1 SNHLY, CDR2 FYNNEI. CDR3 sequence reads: CASSEGQWNGYTF. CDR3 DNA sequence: TGTGCCAGCAGTGAGGGACAGTGGAATGGCTACACCTTC. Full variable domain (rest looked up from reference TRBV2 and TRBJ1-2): EPEVTQTPSHQVTQMGQEVILRCVPISNHLYFYWYRQILGQKVEFLVSFYNNEISEKSEIFDDQFSVERPDGSNFTLKIRSTKLEDSAMYFCASSEGQWNGYTFGSGTRLTVV.

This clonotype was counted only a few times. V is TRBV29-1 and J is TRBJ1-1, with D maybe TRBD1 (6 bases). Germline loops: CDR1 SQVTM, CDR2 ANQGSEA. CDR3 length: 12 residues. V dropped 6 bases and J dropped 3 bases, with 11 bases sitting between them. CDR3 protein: CSVEGVDTEAFF. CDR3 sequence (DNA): TGCAGCGTAGAGGGGGTTGACACTGAAGCTTTCTTT.

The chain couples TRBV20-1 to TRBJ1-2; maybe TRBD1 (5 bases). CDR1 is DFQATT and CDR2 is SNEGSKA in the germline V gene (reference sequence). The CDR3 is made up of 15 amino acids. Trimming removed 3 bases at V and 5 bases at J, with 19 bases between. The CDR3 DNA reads TGCAGTGCTAGTAGGGGCCCCCGGATTGGGTATGGCTACACCTTC. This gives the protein CSASRGPRIGYGYTF.

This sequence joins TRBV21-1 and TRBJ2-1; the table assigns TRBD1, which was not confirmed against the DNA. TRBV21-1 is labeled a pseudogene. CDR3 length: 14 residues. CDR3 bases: TGTGCCACGGGGGCCCCCCGGGTTTACAATGAGCAGTTCTTC. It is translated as CATGAPRVYNEQFF.

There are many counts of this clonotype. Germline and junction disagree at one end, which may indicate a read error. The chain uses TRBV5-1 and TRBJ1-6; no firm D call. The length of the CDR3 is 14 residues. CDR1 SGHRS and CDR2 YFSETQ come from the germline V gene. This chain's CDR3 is CASSLGSYNSPLHF. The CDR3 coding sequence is TGTGCCAGCAGTTTAGGCTCCTATAATTCACCCCTCCACTTT.

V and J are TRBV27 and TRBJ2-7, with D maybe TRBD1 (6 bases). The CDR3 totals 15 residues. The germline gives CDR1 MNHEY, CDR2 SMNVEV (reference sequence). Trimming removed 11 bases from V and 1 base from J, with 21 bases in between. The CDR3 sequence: CAGITGPSGSYEQYF. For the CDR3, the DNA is TGTGCCGGAATTACAGGGCCCTCCGGGTCCTACGAGCAGTACTTC.

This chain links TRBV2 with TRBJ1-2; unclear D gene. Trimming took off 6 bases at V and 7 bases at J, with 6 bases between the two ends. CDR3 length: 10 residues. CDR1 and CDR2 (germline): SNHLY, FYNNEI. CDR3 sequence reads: CASRNGGYTF. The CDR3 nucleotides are TGTGCCAGCAGAAATGGTGGCTACACCTTC. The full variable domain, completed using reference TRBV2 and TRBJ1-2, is EPEVTQTPSHQVTQMGQEVILRCVPISNHLYFYWYRQILGQKVEFLVSFYNNEISEKSEIFDDQFSVERPDGSNFTLKIRSTKLEDSAMYFCASRNGGYTFGSGTRLTVV.

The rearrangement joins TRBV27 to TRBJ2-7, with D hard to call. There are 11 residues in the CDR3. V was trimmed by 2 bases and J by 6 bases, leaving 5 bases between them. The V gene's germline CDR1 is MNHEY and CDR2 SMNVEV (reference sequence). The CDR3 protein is CASSLNIEQYF. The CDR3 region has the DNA TGTGCCAGCAGTTTAAACATCGAGCAGTACTTC.

This CDR3 reads CSARVASDEQYF. As DNA, the CDR3 is TGCAGTGCTAGAGTGGCTAGCGACGAGCAGTACTTC. This chain links TRBV20-1 with TRBJ2-4; tentatively, D is TRBD2 (6 bases). The DNA end lines up better with TRBJ2-7; the J call may be wrong. Germline CDR1 DFQATT, CDR2 SNEGSKA (reference sequence). CDR3 length equals 12 residues.

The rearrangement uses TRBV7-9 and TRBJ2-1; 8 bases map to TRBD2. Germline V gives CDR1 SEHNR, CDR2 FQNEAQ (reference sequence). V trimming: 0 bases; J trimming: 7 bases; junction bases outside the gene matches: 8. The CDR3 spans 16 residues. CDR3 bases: TGTGCCAGCAGCTTAGCGCAATTGAGCGGGAGTAATGAGCAGTTCTTC. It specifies CASSLAQLSGSNEQFF.

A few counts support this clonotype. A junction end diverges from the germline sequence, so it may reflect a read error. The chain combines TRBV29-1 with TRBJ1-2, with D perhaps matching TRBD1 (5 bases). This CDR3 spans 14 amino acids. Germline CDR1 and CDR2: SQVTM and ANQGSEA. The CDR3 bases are TGCAGCGTCGAAGGGACTGCCTCTAACTATGGCTACACCTTC. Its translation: CSVEGTASNYGYTF.

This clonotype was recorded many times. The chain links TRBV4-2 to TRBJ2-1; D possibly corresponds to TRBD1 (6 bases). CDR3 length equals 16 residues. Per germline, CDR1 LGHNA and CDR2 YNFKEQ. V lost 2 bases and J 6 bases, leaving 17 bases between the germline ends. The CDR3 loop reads CASSQSGGQTFNEQFF. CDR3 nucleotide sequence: TGTGCCAGCAGCCAATCCGGCGGACAGACCTTCAATGAGCAGTTCTTC.

The CDR3 sequence is CASSSHGQGSYEQYF. The DNA of the CDR3 is TGTGCCAGCAGTTCCCACGGACAGGGAAGCTACGAGCAGTACTTC. The genes are TRBV12-3 or TRBV12-4 and TRBJ2-7; 8 bases fit TRBD1. V shed 4 bases, J shed 3 bases, and the junction held 8 bases outside the gene matches. This CDR3 contains 15 residues.

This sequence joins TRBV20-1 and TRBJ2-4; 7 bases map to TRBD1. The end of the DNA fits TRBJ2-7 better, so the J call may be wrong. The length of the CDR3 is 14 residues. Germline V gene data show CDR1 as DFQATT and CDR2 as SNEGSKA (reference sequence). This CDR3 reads CSAILTTGKVEQYF. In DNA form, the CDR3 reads TGCAGTGCGATACTTACGACAGGGAAGGTCGAGCAGTACTTC.

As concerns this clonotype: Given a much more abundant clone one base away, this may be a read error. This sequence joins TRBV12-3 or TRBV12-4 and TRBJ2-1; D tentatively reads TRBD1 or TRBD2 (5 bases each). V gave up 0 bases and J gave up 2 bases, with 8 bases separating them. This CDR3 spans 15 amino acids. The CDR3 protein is CASSLAGDAYNEQFF. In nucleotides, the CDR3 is TGTGCCAGCAGTTTAGCAGGGGACGCCTACAATGAGCAGTTCTTC.